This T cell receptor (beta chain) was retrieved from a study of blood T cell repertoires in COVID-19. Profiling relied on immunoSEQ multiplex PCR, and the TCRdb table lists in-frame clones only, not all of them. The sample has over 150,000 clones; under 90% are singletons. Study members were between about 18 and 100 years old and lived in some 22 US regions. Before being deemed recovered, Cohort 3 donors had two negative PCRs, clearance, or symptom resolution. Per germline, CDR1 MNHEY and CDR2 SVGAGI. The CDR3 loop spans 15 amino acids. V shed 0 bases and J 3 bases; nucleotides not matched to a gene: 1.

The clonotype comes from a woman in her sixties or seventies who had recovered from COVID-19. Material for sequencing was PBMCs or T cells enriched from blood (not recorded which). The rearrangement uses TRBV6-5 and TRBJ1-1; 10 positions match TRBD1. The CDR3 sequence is CASSYSGTGDTEAFF. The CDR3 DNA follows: TGTGCCAGCAGTTACTCGGGGACAGGGGACACTGAAGCTTTCTTT.